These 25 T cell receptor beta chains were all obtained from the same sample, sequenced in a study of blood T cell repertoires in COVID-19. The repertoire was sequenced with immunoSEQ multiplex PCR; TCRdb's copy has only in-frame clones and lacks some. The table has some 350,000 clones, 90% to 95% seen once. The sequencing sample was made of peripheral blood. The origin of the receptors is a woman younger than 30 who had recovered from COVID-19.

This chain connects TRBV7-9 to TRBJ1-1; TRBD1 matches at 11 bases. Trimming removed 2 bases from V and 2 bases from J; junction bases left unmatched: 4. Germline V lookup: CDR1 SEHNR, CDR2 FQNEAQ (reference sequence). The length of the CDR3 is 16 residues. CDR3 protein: CASSLRTGGRNTEAFF. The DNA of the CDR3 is TGTGCCAGCAGCTTAAGGACAGGGGGCAGAAACACTGAAGCTTTCTTT.

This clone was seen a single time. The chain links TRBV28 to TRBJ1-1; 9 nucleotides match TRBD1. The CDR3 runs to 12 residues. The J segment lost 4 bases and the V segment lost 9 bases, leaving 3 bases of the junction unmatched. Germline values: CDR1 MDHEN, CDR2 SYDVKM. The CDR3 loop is CASMTGGTEAFF. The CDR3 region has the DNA TGTGCCAGTATGACAGGGGGCACTGAAGCTTTCTTT.

The CDR3 coding sequence is TGCGCCAGCAGCCGAGACACAGCTCAAGAGACCCAGTACTTC. Protein: CASSRDTAQETQYF. This rearrangement joins TRBV4-3 to TRBJ2-5; D is uncertain. With 4 bases removed from V and 2 bases from J, the gap between germline ends came to 11 bases. This CDR3 contains 14 residues. Per the germline V gene, CDR1 is LGHNA and CDR2 is YSLEER.

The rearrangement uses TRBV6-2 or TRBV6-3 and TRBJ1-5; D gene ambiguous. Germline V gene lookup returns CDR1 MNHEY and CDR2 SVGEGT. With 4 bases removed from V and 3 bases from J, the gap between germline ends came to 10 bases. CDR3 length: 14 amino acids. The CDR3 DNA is TGTGCCAGCAGTTCTTTACGCTACAATCAGCCCCAGCATTTT. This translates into CASSSLRYNQPQHF.

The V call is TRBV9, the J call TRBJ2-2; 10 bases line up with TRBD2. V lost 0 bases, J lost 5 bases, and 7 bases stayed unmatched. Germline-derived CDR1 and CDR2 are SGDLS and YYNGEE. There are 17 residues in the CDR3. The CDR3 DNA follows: TGTGCCAGCAGCGTAGCGTCGTCTAGCGGGAGTACCGGGGAGCTGTTTTTT. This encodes CASSVASSSGSTGELFF.

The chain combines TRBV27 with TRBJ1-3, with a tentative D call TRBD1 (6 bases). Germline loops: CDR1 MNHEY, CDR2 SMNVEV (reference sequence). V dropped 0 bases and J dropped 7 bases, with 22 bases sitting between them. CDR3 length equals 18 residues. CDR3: CASSLSAGHIVEGNTIYF. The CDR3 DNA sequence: TGTGCCAGCAGTTTATCAGCGGGACACATAGTCGAAGGGAACACCATATATTTT.

The CDR3 region is CSVDRGTGEAFF. The CDR3 DNA is TGCAGCGTTGACAGGGGGACAGGTGAAGCTTTCTTT. V is TRBV29-1 and J is TRBJ1-1, with TRBD1 matching over 8 bases. The junction had 4 bases not matched to a gene; V was cut back by 3 bases and J by 7 bases. Germline assignment: CDR1 SQVTM and CDR2 ANQGSEA. This CDR3 is built from 12 residues. Full variable domain (rest looked up from reference TRBV29-1 and TRBJ1-1): SAVISQKPSRDICQRGTSLTIQCQVDSQVTMMFWYRQQPGQSLTLIATANQGSEATYESGFVIDKFPISRPNLTFSTLTVSNMSPEDSSIYLCSVDRGTGEAFFGQGTRLTVV.

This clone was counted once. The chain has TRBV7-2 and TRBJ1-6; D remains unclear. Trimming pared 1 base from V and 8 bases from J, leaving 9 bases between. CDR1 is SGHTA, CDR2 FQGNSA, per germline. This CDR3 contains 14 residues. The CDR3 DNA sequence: TGTGCCAGCAGCTTAGGAGGAATCGATTCACCCCTCCACTTT. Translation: CASSLGGIDSPLHF.

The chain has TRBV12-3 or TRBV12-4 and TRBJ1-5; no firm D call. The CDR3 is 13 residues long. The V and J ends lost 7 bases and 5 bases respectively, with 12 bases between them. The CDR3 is CASTLRQDQPQHF. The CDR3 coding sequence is TGTGCCAGCACCCTTCGTCAGGATCAGCCCCAGCATTTT.

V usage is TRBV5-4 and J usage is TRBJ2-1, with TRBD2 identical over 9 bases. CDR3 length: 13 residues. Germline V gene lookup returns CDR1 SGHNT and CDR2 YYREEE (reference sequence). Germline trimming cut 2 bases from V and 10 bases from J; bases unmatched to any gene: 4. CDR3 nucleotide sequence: TGTGCCAGCAGCTTTGGGACTAGCTGGGAGCAGTTCTTC. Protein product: CASSFGTSWEQFF.

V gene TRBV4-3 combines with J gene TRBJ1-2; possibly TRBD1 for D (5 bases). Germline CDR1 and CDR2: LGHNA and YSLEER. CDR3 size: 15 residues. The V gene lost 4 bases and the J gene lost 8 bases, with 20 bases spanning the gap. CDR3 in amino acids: CASSLEGAGFSGYTF. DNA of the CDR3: TGCGCCAGCAGCCTGGAAGGGGCAGGGTTCTCCGGCTACACCTTC.

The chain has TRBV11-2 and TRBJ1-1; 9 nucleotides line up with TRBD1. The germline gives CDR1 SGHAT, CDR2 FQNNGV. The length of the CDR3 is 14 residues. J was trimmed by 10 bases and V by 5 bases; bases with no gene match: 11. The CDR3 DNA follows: TGTGCCAGCAGCATATACCGGGACAGGGCTCGAGCTTTCTTT. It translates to CASSIYRDRARAFF. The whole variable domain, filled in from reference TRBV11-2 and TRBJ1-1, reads EAGVAQSPRYKIIEKRQSVAFWCNPISGHATLYWYQQILGQGPKLLIQFQNNGVVDDSQLPKDRFSAERLKGVDSTLKIQPAKLEDSAVYLCASSIYRDRARAFFGQGTRLTVV.

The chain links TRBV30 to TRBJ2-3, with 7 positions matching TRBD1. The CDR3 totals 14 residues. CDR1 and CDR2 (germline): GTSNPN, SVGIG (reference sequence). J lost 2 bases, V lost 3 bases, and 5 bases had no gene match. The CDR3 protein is CAWSPGQYTDTQYF. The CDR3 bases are TGTGCCTGGAGCCCGGGACAGTACACAGATACGCAGTATTTT.

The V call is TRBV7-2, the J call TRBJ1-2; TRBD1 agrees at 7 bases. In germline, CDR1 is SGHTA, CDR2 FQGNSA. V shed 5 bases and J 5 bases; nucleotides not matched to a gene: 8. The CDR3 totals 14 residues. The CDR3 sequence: CASSDRDSIYGYTF. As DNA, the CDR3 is TGTGCCAGCAGCGACAGGGACAGCATTTATGGCTACACCTTC.

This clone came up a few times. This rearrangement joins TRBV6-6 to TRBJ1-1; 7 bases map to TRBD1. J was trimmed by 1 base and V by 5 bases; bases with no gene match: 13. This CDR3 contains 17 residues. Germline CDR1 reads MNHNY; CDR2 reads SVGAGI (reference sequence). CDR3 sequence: CASSRWTGASTNTEAFF. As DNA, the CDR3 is TGTGCCAGCAGTCGATGGACAGGAGCCTCGACGAACACTGAAGCTTTCTTT.

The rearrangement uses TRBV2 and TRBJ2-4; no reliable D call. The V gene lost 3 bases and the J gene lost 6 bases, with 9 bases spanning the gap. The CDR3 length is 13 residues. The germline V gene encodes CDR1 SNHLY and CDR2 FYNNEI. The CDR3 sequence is CASSDVAGNIQYF. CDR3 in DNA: TGTGCCAGCAGTGACGTGGCAGGAAACATTCAGTACTTC.

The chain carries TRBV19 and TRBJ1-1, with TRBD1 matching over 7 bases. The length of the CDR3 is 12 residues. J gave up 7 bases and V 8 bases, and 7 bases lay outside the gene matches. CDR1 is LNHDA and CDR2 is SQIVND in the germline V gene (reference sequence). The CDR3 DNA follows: TGTGCCAGTGTACTTCAGGGGGATGAAGCTTTCTTT. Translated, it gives CASVLQGDEAFF.

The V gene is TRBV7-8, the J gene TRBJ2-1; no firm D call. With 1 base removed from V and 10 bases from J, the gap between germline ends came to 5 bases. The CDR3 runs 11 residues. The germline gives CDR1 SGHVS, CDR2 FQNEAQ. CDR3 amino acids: CASSLGPEQFF. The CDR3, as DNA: TGTGCCAGCAGCTTAGGGCCGGAGCAGTTCTTC. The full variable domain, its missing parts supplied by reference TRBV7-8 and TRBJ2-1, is GAGVSQSPRYKVAKRGQDVALRCDPISGHVSLFWYQQALGQGPEFLTYFQNEAQLDKSGLPSDRFFAERPEGSVSTLKIQRTQQEDSAVYLCASSLGPEQFFGPGTRLTVL.

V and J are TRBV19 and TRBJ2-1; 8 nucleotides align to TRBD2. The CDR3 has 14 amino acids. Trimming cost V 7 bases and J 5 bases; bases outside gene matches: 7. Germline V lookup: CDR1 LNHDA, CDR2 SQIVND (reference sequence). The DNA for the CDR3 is TGTGCCAGTATGGGACTAGGGGTGAACAATGAGCAGTTCTTC. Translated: CASMGLGVNNEQFF.

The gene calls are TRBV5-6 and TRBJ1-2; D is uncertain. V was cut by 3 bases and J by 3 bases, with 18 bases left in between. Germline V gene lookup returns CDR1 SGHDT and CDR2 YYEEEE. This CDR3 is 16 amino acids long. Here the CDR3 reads CASSSLVSPADYGYTF. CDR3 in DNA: TGTGCCAGCAGCTCCCTGGTATCGCCGGCGGACTATGGCTACACCTTC.

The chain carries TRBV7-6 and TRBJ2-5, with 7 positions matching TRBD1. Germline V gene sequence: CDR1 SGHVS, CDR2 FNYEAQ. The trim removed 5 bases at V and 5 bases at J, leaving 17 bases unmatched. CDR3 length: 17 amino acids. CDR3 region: CASSLPQGTDVVETQYF. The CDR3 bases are TGTGCCAGCAGCCTTCCCCAAGGGACAGACGTCGTGGAGACCCAGTACTTC.

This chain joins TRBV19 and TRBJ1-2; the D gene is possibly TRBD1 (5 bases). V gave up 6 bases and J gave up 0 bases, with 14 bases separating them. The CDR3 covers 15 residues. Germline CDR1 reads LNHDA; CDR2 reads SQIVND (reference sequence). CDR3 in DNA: TGTGCCAGTAGAACCGCAGGGCGAGCTAACTATGGCTACACCTTC. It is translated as CASRTAGRANYGYTF. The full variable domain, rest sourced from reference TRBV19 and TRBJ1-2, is DGGITQSPKYLFRKEGQNVTLSCEQNLNHDAMYWYRQDPGQGLRLIYYSQIVNDFQKGDIAEGYSVSREKKESFPLTVTSAQKNPTAFYLCASRTAGRANYGYTFGSGTRLTVV.

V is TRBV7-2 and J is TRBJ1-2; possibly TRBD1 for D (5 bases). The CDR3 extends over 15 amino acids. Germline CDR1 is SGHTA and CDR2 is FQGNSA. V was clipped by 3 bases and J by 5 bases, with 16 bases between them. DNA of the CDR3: TGTGCCAGCAGCTTCGGGGGACGGGGATTATATGGCTACACCTTC. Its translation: CASSFGGRGLYGYTF.

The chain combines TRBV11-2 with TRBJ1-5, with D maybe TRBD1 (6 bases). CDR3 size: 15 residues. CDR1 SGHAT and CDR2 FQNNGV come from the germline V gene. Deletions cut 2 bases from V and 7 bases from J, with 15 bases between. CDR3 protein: CASSLSSGDGQPQHF. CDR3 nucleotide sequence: TGTGCCAGCAGCTTATCGTCAGGGGACGGGCAGCCCCAGCATTTT. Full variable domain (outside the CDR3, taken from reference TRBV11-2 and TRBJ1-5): EAGVAQSPRYKIIEKRQSVAFWCNPISGHATLYWYQQILGQGPKLLIQFQNNGVVDDSQLPKDRFSAERLKGVDSTLKIQPAKLEDSAVYLCASSLSSGDGQPQHFGDGTRLSIL.

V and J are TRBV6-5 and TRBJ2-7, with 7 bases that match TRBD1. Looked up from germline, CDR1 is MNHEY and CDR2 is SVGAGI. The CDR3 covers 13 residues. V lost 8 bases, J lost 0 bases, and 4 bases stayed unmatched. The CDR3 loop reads CASAQGDSYEQYV. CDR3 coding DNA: TGTGCCAGCGCGCAGGGGGACTCCTACGAGCAGTACGTC.